These 14 T cell receptor beta chains originate from one sample sequenced in a study of blood T cell repertoires in COVID-19. The data were produced by immunoSEQ multiplex PCR, yet TCRdb's version contains in-frame clones alone and is incomplete. The sample has about 410,000 clones, about 89% seen once. The sequenced sample was peripheral blood. These receptors all stem from a woman aged 35 to 49 with COVID-19, enrolled during active disease.

The J gene is TRBJ1-2, the V gene TRBV4-2; D remains ambiguous. V lost 2 bases and J lost 5, with 9 bases in between. The CDR3 totals 13 residues. CDR1 and CDR2 (germline): LGHNA, YNFKEQ. The CDR3 sequence: CASSQHPRYGYTF. The CDR3 nucleotides read TGTGCCAGCAGCCAACATCCCCGGTATGGCTACACCTTC.

The chain has TRBV2 and TRBJ1-3; D uncertain. Trimming removed 3 bases from V and 3 bases from J, with 6 bases in between. Germline values: CDR1 SNHLY, CDR2 FYNNEI. The CDR3 loop spans 13 amino acids. The CDR3 DNA sequence: TGTGCCAGCAGTGACGAGTATGGAAACACCATATATTTT. As protein: CASSDEYGNTIYF.

The V and J genes are TRBV2 and TRBJ1-2; 7 bases are shared with TRBD1. This CDR3 region has 12 residues. Germline assignment: CDR1 SNHLY and CDR2 FYNNEI. Unmatched junction bases numbered 11, after V lost 6 bases and J lost 13 bases. The CDR3 region has the DNA TGTGCCAGCAGAGGGGGACAGCTCCAGTGCACCTTC. It codes for CASRGGQLQCTF.

This clone was seen a handful of times. The genes are TRBV7-2 and TRBJ1-4; 7 bases are a match to TRBD1. V dropped 3 bases and J dropped 6; count of bases not matched to a gene: 4. The CDR3 is made up of 14 amino acids. Per germline, CDR1 SGHTA and CDR2 FQGNSA. CDR3 DNA: TGTGCCAGCAGCTTGGGGCAGGGGGATGAAAAACTGTTTTTT. Translating it yields CASSLGQGDEKLFF.

This chain joins TRBV28 and TRBJ1-6; perhaps TRBD1 as D (6 bases). V was trimmed by 6 bases and J by 9 bases, leaving 15 bases between them. Looked up from germline, CDR1 is MDHEN and CDR2 is SYDVKM. This CDR3 region has 14 residues. The CDR3 region is CASSTTGPGSPLHF. CDR3 in DNA: TGTGCCAGCAGCACGACAGGTCCGGGTTCACCCCTCCACTTT. The full variable domain, completed using reference TRBV28 and TRBJ1-6, is DVKVTQSSRYLVKRTGEKVFLECVQDMDHENMFWYRQDPGLGLRLIYFSYDVKMKEKGDIPEGYSVSREKKERFSLILESASTNQTSMYLCASSTTGPGSPLHFGNGTRLTVT.

This clone showed up just once. This rearrangement joins TRBV5-1 to TRBJ2-1, with 14 bases lining up with TRBD2. V dropped 3 bases and J dropped 4; count of bases not matched to a gene: 3. The germline V gene encodes CDR1 SGHRS and CDR2 YFSETQ. There are 16 residues in the CDR3. DNA for the CDR3: TGCGCCAGCAGCTGGGGACTAGCGGGGGCGTACAATGAGCAGTTCTTC. It encodes CASSWGLAGAYNEQFF.

The chain has TRBV19 and TRBJ2-1; 8 positions agree with TRBD1. V dropped 4 bases and J dropped 4; count of bases not matched to a gene: 12. The germline CDR1 and CDR2 sequences are LNHDA and SQIVND (reference sequence). This CDR3 is built from 17 residues. The CDR3 coding sequence is TGTGCCAGTAGTAACCCTTTGGACAGGGCGGGTTACAATGAGCAGTTCTTC. This codes for CASSNPLDRAGYNEQFF.

V and J are TRBV28 and TRBJ1-5; 8 bases agree with TRBD1. The CDR3 sequence is 13 residues long. The germline CDR1 and CDR2 sequences are MDHEN and SYDVKM. V shed 3 bases, J shed 14 bases, and the junction held 9 bases outside the gene matches. CDR3 sequence reads: CASSLPGTGKKHF. CDR3 nucleotide sequence: TGTGCCAGCAGTTTGCCCGGGACAGGTAAAAAGCATTTT.

J is TRBJ1-5 and V is TRBV28; D gene uncertain. This CDR3 comprises 12 residues. Trimming took off 8 bases at V and 2 bases at J, with 7 bases between the two ends. Germline V gives CDR1 MDHEN, CDR2 SYDVKM. The CDR3 DNA sequence: TGTGCCAGCCGCGCGGGCAATCAGCCCCAGCATTTT. Translation gives CASRAGNQPQHF. Complete variable domain (other parts from reference TRBV28 and TRBJ1-5): DVKVTQSSRYLVKRTGEKVFLECVQDMDHENMFWYRQDPGLGLRLIYFSYDVKMKEKGDIPEGYSVSREKKERFSLILESASTNQTSMYLCASRAGNQPQHFGDGTRLSIL.

In the case of this clone: Additional DNA sequences in this sample encode the identical CDR3. V usage is TRBV2 and J usage is TRBJ2-1; 14 bases align to TRBD2. This CDR3 has 15 residues. In germline, CDR1 is SNHLY, CDR2 FYNNEI. V lost 4 bases to trimming and J lost 5 bases; unmatched junction nucleotides: 1. The CDR3 DNA follows: TGTGCCAGCAGTGGACTAGCGGGAGGGGACAATGAGCAGTTCTTC. Amino acids: CASSGLAGGDNEQFF.

The rearrangement uses TRBV30 and TRBJ1-2; 7 positions match TRBD1. Germline V lookup: CDR1 GTSNPN, CDR2 SVGIG (reference sequence). The junction had 5 bases not matched to a gene; V was cut back by 0 bases and J by 4 bases. This CDR3 comprises 14 residues. The DNA of the CDR3 is TGTGCCTGGAGTGTATGGGGACAGTTCTATGGCTACACCTTC. This sequence encodes CAWSVWGQFYGYTF.

This clone has a single count. The chain is built from TRBV14 and TRBJ2-5, with D maybe TRBD2 (5 bases). In germline, CDR1 is SGHDN, CDR2 FVKESK. The CDR3 covers 13 residues. Trimming removed 4 bases from V and 2 bases from J, with 8 bases in between. The CDR3 DNA sequence: TGTGCCAGCAGCCGTGGACTGCAAGAGACCCAGTACTTC. The encoded protein is CASSRGLQETQYF.

This clone appeared once. This rearrangement joins TRBV6-5 to TRBJ2-3; 8 bases are a match to TRBD1. This CDR3 has 15 amino acids. CDR1 is MNHEY, CDR2 SVGAGI, per germline. Losses at the gene ends were 6 bases for V and 0 bases for J; bases not matched to a gene: 5. DNA of the CDR3: TGTGCCAGCAGCTGGACAGGGACTAGCACAGATACGCAGTATTTT. Amino acids: CASSWTGTSTDTQYF.

Comments on this clone: Other DNA sequences within the sample encode an identical CDR3. The chain joins TRBV7-8 to TRBJ2-5; TRBD2 might be the D (5 bases). The germline gives CDR1 SGHVS, CDR2 FQNEAQ. The CDR3 is 14 amino acids. The V end was cut by 6 bases, the J end by 0 bases, with 11 bases between. The CDR3 reads CASSPSPYQETQYF. As DNA, the CDR3 is TGTGCCAGCAGTCCTAGCCCGTACCAAGAGACCCAGTACTTC.